The 29 T cell receptor beta chains below come from one sample, sequenced in a study of cytomegalovirus exposure and HLA in healthy donors. Both 60 Vbeta primers and 13 Jbeta primers went into the PCR. Generated by immunoSEQ multiplex PCR, the TCRdb table keeps only in-frame clones and is missing some. The table has fewer than 60,000 clones, about 70% seen once. Sequencing was done on a sample of PBMCs. Receptors were obtained from a woman aged 45 to 65 in good health and CMV-seropositive.

The chain links TRBV7-3 to TRBJ2-1; 8 nucleotides agree with TRBD2. V was pared by 1 base and J by 12 bases, with 17 bases of the junction left unmatched. Germline V CDR1 and CDR2: SGHTA, FQGTGA. CDR3 length: 17 amino acids. CDR3 coding DNA: TGTGCCAGCAGCTTAAGGCGATCGGGCGGGGGGCCTGTGGTGCAGTTCTTC. Protein product: CASSLRRSGGGPVVQFF.

The rearrangement uses TRBV5-4 and TRBJ2-5, with 13 bases fitting TRBD2. Trimming at V came to 4 bases and at J to 2 bases, leaving 5 bases not matched to a gene. Germline V CDR1 and CDR2: SGHNT, YYREEE (reference sequence). This CDR3 contains 16 residues. The DNA for the CDR3 is TGTGCCAGCAGCCCAACTAGCGGGGGGGCGCAAGAGACCCAGTACTTC. This gives the protein CASSPTSGGAQETQYF.

The V and J genes are TRBV7-2 and TRBJ2-1, with a tentative D call TRBD2 (6 bases). The CDR3 totals 17 residues. CDR1 is SGHTA and CDR2 is FQGNSA in the germline V gene. Trimming removed 5 bases at V and 5 bases at J, with 22 bases between. The DNA of the CDR3 is TGTGCCAGCAGCCGGGGTGTGGGGGGACCCCCTCACAATGAGCAGTTCTTC. Its translation: CASSRGVGGPPHNEQFF. The whole variable domain, remainder taken from reference TRBV7-2 and TRBJ2-1, is GAGVSQSPSNKVTEKGKDVELRCDPISGHTALYWYRQSLGQGLEFLIYFQGNSAPDKSGLPSDRFSAERTGGSVSTLTIQRTQQEDSAVYLCASSRGVGGPPHNEQFFGPGTRLTVL.

The rearrangement uses TRBV16 and TRBJ1-5, with 9 nucleotides matching TRBD1. CDR3 size: 15 residues. Unmatched junction bases numbered 8, after V lost 5 bases and J lost 6 bases. CDR1 KGHSY and CDR2 FQNENV come from the germline V gene. CDR3 nucleotide sequence: TGTGCCAGCAGCTCTCCTGACAGGGGGGTTCAGCCCCAGCATTTT. This gives the protein CASSSPDRGVQPQHF.

The chain is built from TRBV14 and TRBJ1-2, with D perhaps TRBD1 (6 bases). V was trimmed by 4 bases and J by 4 bases, leaving 13 bases between them. CDR3 length equals 14 residues. The germline CDR1 and CDR2 sequences are SGHDN and FVKESK. CDR3 sequence (DNA): TGTGCCAGCAGCCGGGCGGACAGATTCTATGGCTACACCTTC. This gives the protein CASSRADRFYGYTF.

This chain joins TRBV18 and TRBJ2-1, with a tentative D call TRBD2 (6 bases). V shed 3 bases and J shed 10 bases, with 16 bases lying between them. Germline V CDR1 and CDR2: KGHSH, LQKENI. CDR3 length equals 14 residues. CDR3 protein: CASSPAGLGGEQFF. The DNA of the CDR3 is TGTGCCAGCTCACCCGCCGGACTTGGAGGGGAGCAGTTCTTC.

This rearrangement joins TRBV28 to TRBJ2-7, with 8 positions matching TRBD1. The V segment lost 3 bases and the J segment 4 bases; nucleotides outside the gene matches: 11. Germline V gives CDR1 MDHEN, CDR2 SYDVKM. CDR3 length equals 16 residues. In DNA form, the CDR3 reads TGTGCCAGCAGTTTCGGACAGGGAATTTTATCGTACGAGCAGTACTTC. Its translation: CASSFGQGILSYEQYF.

The chain's CDR3 is CASSFTGLGQPQHF. CDR3 nucleotide sequence: TGTGCCAGCAGCTTTACAGGGCTCGGTCAGCCCCAGCATTTT. The J gene is TRBJ1-5, the V gene TRBV7-2; weak D call: TRBD1 (6 bases). V was pared by 3 bases and J by 6 bases, with 12 bases between. CDR3 length: 14 amino acids. Germline-derived CDR1 and CDR2 are SGHTA and FQGNSA.

This clone was recorded a few times. The chain is built from TRBV5-6 and TRBJ1-1; 8 bases are shared with TRBD1. CDR1 SGHDT and CDR2 YYEEEE come from the germline V gene. CDR3 length equals 15 residues. V was clipped by 0 bases and J by 3 bases; unmatched bases: 4. This CDR3 reads CASSLVDRADTEAFF. The CDR3 region has the DNA TGTGCCAGCAGCTTGGTGGACAGGGCGGACACTGAAGCTTTCTTT.

This sequence joins TRBV18 and TRBJ2-7; a possible D gene is TRBD1 (6 bases). V was shortened by 6 bases and J by 4 bases, with 16 bases between the two germline ends. Germline CDR1 and CDR2: KGHSH and LQKENI. The CDR3 sequence is 14 residues long. CDR3 sequence reads: CASSELSRGYEQYF. CDR3 bases: TGTGCCAGCTCCGAATTAAGCAGGGGTTACGAGCAGTACTTC.

The J gene is TRBJ2-3, the V gene TRBV12-5, with 8 bases fitting TRBD1. The J segment lost 3 bases and the V segment lost 5 bases, leaving 7 bases of the junction unmatched. In germline, CDR1 is LGHNT, CDR2 FRNRAP. The CDR3 contains 15 residues. The CDR3 DNA follows: TGTGCTAGTGGTGCATGGACAGGGAGAACAGATACGCAGTATTTT. Translating it yields CASGAWTGRTDTQYF.

The chain links TRBV6-6 to TRBJ1-2; no firm D call. CDR1 and CDR2 (germline): MNHNY, SVGAGI (reference sequence). CDR3 length equals 13 residues. V was shortened by 6 bases and J by 2 bases, with 10 bases between the two germline ends. CDR3 amino acids: CASRITENYGYTF. CDR3 in DNA: TGTGCCAGCAGAATAACAGAGAACTATGGCTACACCTTC.

CDR3 in DNA: TGCGCCAGCAGCCCTGACGGACAGCTGAATCAGCCCCAGCATTTT. This gives the protein CASSPDGQLNQPQHF. This chain uses TRBV5-1 with TRBJ1-5, with D perhaps TRBD1 (6 bases). V was trimmed by 4 bases and J by 4 bases, leaving 15 bases between them. Germline assignment: CDR1 SGHRS and CDR2 YFSETQ. This CDR3 comprises 15 residues.

The chain employs TRBV27 and TRBJ2-7, with 12 bases identical to TRBD2. This CDR3 is built from 14 residues. Trimming took 6 bases from V and 4 from J; bases not matched to a gene: 4. Germline V CDR1 and CDR2: MNHEY, SMNVEV (reference sequence). The CDR3: CASRRTSGMYEQYF. In DNA, the CDR3 is TGTGCCAGCAGACGGACTAGCGGGATGTACGAGCAGTACTTC.

This clone has a single count. J is TRBJ1-2 and V is TRBV19, with TRBD1 matching over 7 bases. Germline V lookup: CDR1 LNHDA, CDR2 SQIVND (reference sequence). V lost 9 bases to trimming and J lost 5 bases; unmatched junction nucleotides: 9. The CDR3 has 13 residues. For the CDR3, the DNA is TGTGCCAGCAATGACAGGGAACCTTATGGCTACACCTTC. Translation: CASNDREPYGYTF. Using reference TRBV19 and TRBJ1-2 for the parts outside the CDR3, the full variable domain is DGGITQSPKYLFRKEGQNVTLSCEQNLNHDAMYWYRQDPGQGLRLIYYSQIVNDFQKGDIAEGYSVSREKKESFPLTVTSAQKNPTAFYLCASNDREPYGYTFGSGTRLTVV.

The J gene is TRBJ2-1, the V gene TRBV4-1, with 12 positions matching TRBD2. CDR1 and CDR2 (germline): MGHRA, YSYEKL. J gave up 10 bases and V 0 bases, and 10 bases lay outside the gene matches. The CDR3 is made up of 17 amino acids. The chain's CDR3 is CASSQEPPSGGALEQFF. The CDR3, as DNA: TGCGCCAGCAGCCAAGAACCCCCTAGCGGGGGGGCCCTAGAGCAGTTCTTC.

This clone was detected ten times or more. V usage is TRBV6-5 and J usage is TRBJ2-1; D is possibly TRBD2 (5 bases). The V end lost 8 bases, the J end lost 6 bases, and 11 bases lay between the germline ends. The CDR3 covers 12 residues. Germline CDR1 and CDR2: MNHEY and SVGAGI. DNA of the CDR3: TGTGCCAGCGGGAGAACGGGCAATGAGCAGTTCTTC. Translation gives CASGRTGNEQFF.

The V gene is TRBV27, the J gene TRBJ2-1, with 8 bases aligning to TRBD1. The CDR3 consists of 15 residues. The trim removed 5 bases at V and 6 bases at J, leaving 9 bases unmatched. The V gene's germline CDR1 is MNHEY and CDR2 SMNVEV (reference sequence). This CDR3 is CASSRWTGLGNEQFF. For the CDR3, the DNA is TGTGCCAGCAGTCGATGGACAGGGCTAGGCAATGAGCAGTTCTTC.

V usage is TRBV2 and J usage is TRBJ1-1; 7 bases are shared with TRBD1. Germline V lookup: CDR1 SNHLY, CDR2 FYNNEI. The CDR3 length is 14 residues. J was trimmed by 8 bases and V by 2 bases; bases with no gene match: 8. This CDR3 reads CASSETGEDLEAFF. The CDR3 DNA reads as TGTGCCAGCAGTGAAACAGGGGAGGATCTCGAAGCTTTCTTT.

V usage is TRBV14 and J usage is TRBJ2-2; D may be TRBD1 (6 bases). Trimming removed 4 bases from V and 7 bases from J, with 10 bases in between. CDR1 SGHDN and CDR2 FVKESK come from the germline V gene. CDR3 length: 13 amino acids. The CDR3 is CASSRQAVGELFF. CDR3 nucleotide sequence: TGTGCCAGCAGCCGACAGGCAGTCGGGGAGCTGTTTTTT.

This clone was counted between two and nine times. V usage is TRBV4-1 and J usage is TRBJ2-1, with D hard to call. Per germline, CDR1 MGHRA and CDR2 YSYEKL. Trimming pared 1 base from V and 0 bases from J, leaving 10 bases between. The CDR3 runs to 16 residues. In nucleotides, the CDR3 is TGCGCCAGCAGCCAAGGTGTGGGCTACTCCTACAATGAGCAGTTCTTC. Residues: CASSQGVGYSYNEQFF.

The gene calls are TRBV28 and TRBJ2-7; TRBD1 matches 7 bases. Trimming removed 8 bases from V and 2 bases from J; junction bases left unmatched: 6. CDR3 length equals 13 residues. Germline V gene sequence: CDR1 MDHEN, CDR2 SYDVKM. This CDR3 reads CASVYRGAYEQYF. The CDR3 nucleotides are TGTGCCAGCGTATACAGGGGTGCCTACGAGCAGTACTTC.

The rearrangement links TRBV6-1 to TRBJ2-5; 8 nucleotides agree with TRBD2. J lost 5 bases, V lost 3 bases, and 11 bases had no gene match. The length of the CDR3 is 16 residues. CDR1 is MNHNS and CDR2 is SASEGT in the germline V gene. As DNA, the CDR3 is TGTGCCAGCAGTGACACCGGGACTAGAATCGAGGAGACCCAGTACTTC. Its translation is CASSDTGTRIEETQYF.

The chain uses TRBV7-3 and TRBJ2-3; D not certain. The V and J ends lost 5 bases and 9 bases respectively, with 12 bases between them. CDR1 and CDR2 (germline): SGHTA, FQGTGA. CDR3 size: 12 residues. The DNA for the CDR3 is TGTGCCAGCAGCCCTAGAGACGGCACGCAGTATTTT. It yields the protein CASSPRDGTQYF.

This clone has only a few counts. The rearrangement uses TRBV5-1 and TRBJ1-6, with D maybe TRBD1 (5 bases). The V end lost 0 bases, the J end lost 10 bases, and 11 bases lay between the germline ends. This CDR3 has 14 amino acids. Germline V gene lookup returns CDR1 SGHRS and CDR2 YFSETQ. CDR3 sequence reads: CASSLVDGGSPLHF. The CDR3 nucleotides read TGCGCCAGCAGCTTGGTCGACGGGGGGTCACCCCTCCACTTT.

The chain combines TRBV6-1 with TRBJ2-7, with D maybe TRBD2 (6 bases). V lost 5 bases and J 0 bases, leaving 11 bases between the germline ends. The V gene's germline CDR1 is MNHNS and CDR2 SASEGT. The CDR3 length is 14 residues. CDR3 nucleotides: TGTGCCAGCAGTCCCTGGGACTTCTCCTACGAGCAGTACTTC. It is translated as CASSPWDFSYEQYF.

The rearrangement links TRBV5-8 to TRBJ2-7; D unresolved. V lost 2 bases and J 1 base, leaving 7 bases between the germline ends. Germline CDR1 reads SGHTS; CDR2 reads YDEGEE. This CDR3 is built from 13 residues. CDR3 sequence (DNA): TGTGCCAGCAGCTTCCCCAATTCCTACGAGCAGTACTTC. Translation: CASSFPNSYEQYF.

The chain links TRBV5-4 to TRBJ2-7, with 8 nucleotides matching TRBD1. The CDR3 runs to 19 residues. Unmatched junction bases numbered 24, after V lost 3 bases and J lost 7 bases. In germline, CDR1 is SGHNT, CDR2 YYREEE (reference sequence). CDR3 nucleotide sequence: TGTGCCAGCAGCTCCGAAGGTGGTTGGGCCGGGACAGGAGGTTATGAGCAGTACTTC. Protein: CASSSEGGWAGTGGYEQYF.

This sequence joins TRBV12-2 and TRBJ2-7; the table names TRBD1, a call not compared with the DNA. TRBV12-2 has pseudogene status. The CDR3 is made up of 16 amino acids. This chain's CDR3 is CASRLAPGQRPYEQYF. DNA for the CDR3: TGTGCAAGTCGCTTAGCGCCGGGACAGCGTCCCTACGAGCAGTACTTC.